This record looks at one T cell receptor beta chain sequence and its context. Its antigen is still unknown. The sample originates from a study of T cell responses to AZD1222 COVID-19 vaccine. General observations from the study: In all cases, repertoires were sampled only after the peak T cell response. White British people made up most donors, females outnumbered males, and clonal diversity was possibly underestimated. Recipients of two AZD1222 doses showed rising Spike-specific TCR breadth and depth. Regions 160-218 and 743-854 held dominance among vaccine-associated CD4 TCRs, which spanned spike.

The germline gives CDR1 SEHNR, CDR2 FQNEAQ (reference sequence). The CDR3 is 15 amino acids. Trimming pared 4 bases from V and 5 bases from J, leaving 17 bases between. Method: immunoSEQ multiplex PCR; TCRdb's copy keeps in-frame clones and lacks some. The sample contains about 150,000 clones, approximately 87% of which appear only once. Sequenced here: peripheral blood, sampled on day 0 of MenACWY control vaccination. This chain links TRBV7-9 with TRBJ2-5; a possible D gene is TRBD2 (5 bases). The receptor was isolated from an adult in good health. The CDR3 loop is CASSSPGGGWETQYF. DNA for the CDR3: TGTGCCAGCAGCTCGCCCGGTGGAGGCTGGGAGACCCAGTACTTC.